The 23 T cell receptor beta chains below were found in one sample sequenced in a study of CXCR3-negative and CXCR3-positive naive CD8 T cells. The libraries of TRB cDNA were prepared using 5' RACE with UMI labels. One entry per CDR3 protein, without DNA, is what TCRdb gives after re-calling the 5' RACE reads. In all, the sample yields about 50,000 distinct CDR3 sequences. Sequences were obtained from naive CXCR3- CD8+ T cells from blood. This sample's subset: CD45RO-CCR7+CD27+CD95- naive CD8+ T cells lacking CXCR3 (TNR3-). These receptors were obtained from a human donor in good health. Some clones in this sample may be carry-over from other donors' samples.

The chain couples TRBV20-1 to TRBJ2-1; TCRdb gives TRBD2 as the D gene, but with no DNA this cannot be confirmed. The CDR3 extends over 13 amino acids. Germline CDR1 is DFQATT and CDR2 is SNEGSKA (reference sequence). The CDR3 sequence is CSARGLAGGEQFF.

This chain links TRBV14 with TRBJ2-3. The CDR3 length is 16 residues. The V gene's germline CDR1 is SGHDN and CDR2 FVKESK. CDR3 residues: CASSQTWTSSTDTQYF.

The chain recombines TRBV29-1 with TRBJ2-1; TCRdb calls TRBD1, which cannot be checked without DNA. Germline CDR1 reads SQVTM; CDR2 reads ANQGSEA. The CDR3 sequence is 13 residues long. This CDR3 reads CSVERGGNNEQFF.

The rearrangement links TRBV12-5 to TRBJ2-1. The length of the CDR3 is 14 residues. Germline V CDR1 and CDR2: LGHNT, FRNRAP. Here the CDR3 reads CASGFGVGFDEQFF.

V gene TRBV19 combines with J gene TRBJ1-4; there is no DNA to check the TCRdb D call of TRBD1. CDR1 and CDR2 from the germline V gene are LNHDA and SQIVND (reference sequence). The CDR3 is made up of 13 amino acids. CDR3 sequence: CASIGQLNEKLFF.

The rearrangement links TRBV20-1 to TRBJ2-3. CDR3 length equals 13 residues. The V gene's germline CDR1 is DFQATT and CDR2 SNEGSKA (reference sequence). CDR3 amino acids: CSARDRSTDTQYF.

This chain connects TRBV29-1 to TRBJ2-1; there is no DNA to check the TCRdb D call of TRBD2. The CDR3 consists of 13 residues. Germline V gene data show CDR1 as SQVTM and CDR2 as ANQGSEA. CDR3 in amino acids: CSVPAGEYNEQFF.

The chain uses TRBV7-9 and TRBJ2-5; TCRdb picks TRBD2, but there is no DNA to check that call. The CDR3 runs to 15 residues. CDR1 is SEHNR and CDR2 is FQNEAQ in the germline V gene (reference sequence). This CDR3 is CASSLVDSGFGTQYF. The full variable domain, its missing parts supplied by reference TRBV7-9 and TRBJ2-5, is DTGVSQNPRHKITKRGQNVTFRCDPISEHNRLYWYRQTLGQGPEFLTYFQNEAQLEKSRLLSDRFSAERPKGSFSTLEIQRTEQGDSAMYLCASSLVDSGFGTQYFGPGTRLLVL.

The V call is TRBV11-2, the J call TRBJ1-4; TCRdb's D call of TRBD1 is untestable without DNA. CDR1 is SGHAT, CDR2 FQNNGV, per germline. The CDR3 contains 15 residues. The CDR3 region is CASSYTIRTDEKLFF.

The chain has TRBV27 and TRBJ2-7; lacking DNA, the TRBD1 call made by TCRdb goes unchecked. Germline lookup yields CDR1 MNHEY and CDR2 SMNVEV (reference sequence). The CDR3 runs to 15 residues. Here the CDR3 reads CASSPPGRGTYEQYF.

The genes are TRBV15 and TRBJ2-3; lacking DNA, the TRBD1 call made by TCRdb goes unchecked. CDR1 is LNHNV, CDR2 YYDKDF, per germline (reference sequence). The CDR3 covers 14 residues. CDR3 loop: CATSGTLITDTQYF.

This chain links TRBV15 with TRBJ1-5. This CDR3 has 15 residues. Germline V gene sequence: CDR1 LNHNV, CDR2 YYDKDF (reference sequence). The CDR3: CATSREGFSNQPQHF. The full variable domain, its missing parts supplied by reference TRBV15 and TRBJ1-5, is DAMVIQNPRYQVTQFGKPVTLSCSQTLNHNVMYWYQQKSSQAPKLLFHYYDKDFNNEADTPDNFQSRRPNTSFCFLDIRSPGLGDTAMYLCATSREGFSNQPQHFGDGTRLSIL.

The chain carries TRBV4-1 and TRBJ2-1. Germline V gene sequence: CDR1 MGHRA, CDR2 YSYEKL. This CDR3 spans 15 amino acids. CDR3 protein: CASSQESLPYNEQFF.

V gene TRBV10-3 combines with J gene TRBJ2-5; TCRdb returns TRBD1, unconfirmable since there is no DNA. The V gene's germline CDR1 is ENHRY and CDR2 SYGVKD. The CDR3 length is 14 residues. The chain's CDR3 is CAISEMGAQETQYF.

CDR3 protein: CASRRWGTGVTDTQYF. The V gene is TRBV12-2, the J gene TRBJ2-3; TCRdb's D gene call, TRBD1, goes unchecked for lack of DNA. TRBV12-2 constitutes a pseudogene. The CDR3 is made up of 16 amino acids.

The chain employs TRBV3-1 and TRBJ2-7; TCRdb lists TRBD2, though no DNA is available to test this call. This CDR3 has 14 amino acids. Per the germline V gene, CDR1 is LGHDT and CDR2 is YNNKEL (reference sequence). The CDR3 loop reads CASSLGAGAYEQYF.

This sequence joins TRBV29-1 and TRBJ2-7. Germline V gene lookup returns CDR1 SQVTM and CDR2 ANQGSEA. There are 12 residues in the CDR3. CDR3 protein: CSVEDSDYEQYF.

The rearrangement links TRBV7-9 to TRBJ2-3; TCRdb's D call, TRBD2, is unchecked because there is no DNA. Germline CDR1 is SEHNR and CDR2 is FQNEAQ (reference sequence). This CDR3 contains 16 residues. CDR3 loop: CASTPLAGGSTDTQYF. Filled out from reference TRBV7-9 and TRBJ2-3, the complete variable domain reads DTGVSQNPRHKITKRGQNVTFRCDPISEHNRLYWYRQTLGQGPEFLTYFQNEAQLEKSRLLSDRFSAERPKGSFSTLEIQRTEQGDSAMYLCASTPLAGGSTDTQYFGPGTRLTVL.

The chain couples TRBV19 to TRBJ2-4; TCRdb selects TRBD1, and the lack of DNA leaves this call unchecked. Germline lookup yields CDR1 LNHDA and CDR2 SQIVND (reference sequence). The CDR3 extends over 15 amino acids. The CDR3 sequence is CASSPTTVAKNIQYF.

The chain carries TRBV27 and TRBJ1-2; TCRdb's D call of TRBD1 is untestable without DNA. Germline V gene lookup returns CDR1 MNHEY and CDR2 SMNVEV (reference sequence). The CDR3 is made up of 13 amino acids. The chain's CDR3 is CASSFSQGHGYTF.

The chain has TRBV3-1 and TRBJ1-6; the D call from TCRdb, TRBD1, cannot be confirmed without DNA. The germline V gene encodes CDR1 LGHDT and CDR2 YNNKEL (reference sequence). The CDR3 runs 18 residues. The chain's CDR3 is CASSQRTYRGFYNSPLHF. Full variable domain (remainder filled in from reference TRBV3-1 and TRBJ1-6): DTAVSQTPKYLVTQMGNDKSIKCEQNLGHDTMYWYKQDSKKFLKIMFSYNNKELIINETVPNRFSPKSPDKAHLNLHINSLELGDSAVYFCASSQRTYRGFYNSPLHFGNGTRLTVT.

The chain couples TRBV12-3 or TRBV12-4 to TRBJ1-4; no DNA is available, so the TRBD1 call from TCRdb remains unchecked. The CDR3 consists of 16 residues. Here the CDR3 reads CASRPLLGGTNEKLFF.

This chain connects TRBV7-3 to TRBJ2-3; with no DNA, the TCRdb D assignment of TRBD1 cannot be verified. The CDR3 runs to 16 residues. Germline V gene sequence: CDR1 SGHTA, CDR2 FQGTGA. CDR3 sequence reads: CASSSVGQGAQDTQYF.